This T cell receptor (beta chain) was retrieved from a study of type 1 and type 2 diabetes patients. PCR was run on genomic DNA. Multiplex PCR with 30 forward and 13 reverse primers amplified the TCR beta CDR3. One entry per CDR3 protein results from TCRdb running MiXCR on the multiplex PCR reads. The sample lists 270,000 or so distinct CDR3 sequences, more than 45% occurring once. This clonotype was seen a few times. Peripheral blood, roughly 9.1 milliliters per participant, was collected. CDR3 length: 14 residues. CDR1 is DFQATT and CDR2 is SNEGSKA in the germline V gene (reference sequence). The J segment lost 5 bases and the V segment lost 1 base, leaving 7 bases of the junction unmatched.

This rearrangement joins TRBV20-1 to TRBJ2-5; 7 bases are a match to TRBD1. Sequencing was performed on peripheral blood mononuclear cells (PBMCs). This TCR came from a man in his late teens or twenties with type 2 diabetes. CDR3 coding DNA: TGCAGTGCTAGAGGCGACAGGGAATGGGAGACCCAGTACTTC. Protein: CSARGDREWETQYF.